A selection of T cell receptor beta chains follows, all from one sample in a study of CD8 T cells in Susac syndrome. TCRdb fed the immunoSEQ multiplex PCR reads into MiXCR, producing one record per CDR3 protein. This table has some 180,000 distinct CDR3 sequences, approximately 93% appearing once. The sequencing sample was made of CD4+ T cells from PBMCs. The receptors were gathered from a human donor in good health. Each CDR3 is given with its conserved first and last residue. The order of the fields is clone size, V gene, D gene, J gene, CDR3 DNA, CDR3 protein. The D gene is left open where the match is weak. Size values are once, few and many counts, or a class for expanded clones, and some rows have none.

>.|TRBV7-9|TRBD1|TRBJ1-4
TGTGCCAGCAGCCCCGGGGGACAGGGTGTCGGAAAACTGTTTTTT
CASSPGGQGVGKLFF
>.|TRBV4-2|TRBD1|TRBJ1-2
TGTGCCAGCAGCCCCGGACAGGGGCACTATGGCTACACCTTC
CASSPGQGHYGYTF
>.|TRBV28|TRBD1|TRBJ2-6
TGTGCCAGCAGGTCGACAGGGACTGGGGCCAACGTCCTGACTTTC
CASRSTGTGANVLTF
>.|TRBV6-1|.|TRBJ2-1
TGTGCCAGCAGACCAAATTCAGGGAGCTCCTACAATGAGCAGTTCTTC
CASRPNSGSSYNEQFF
>.|TRBV12-3/TRBV12-4|.|TRBJ2-3
TGTGCCAGCAGTTCTTGGACTGTGAGTAAGGATACGCAGTATTTT
CASSSWTVSKDTQYF
>.|TRBV12-3/TRBV12-4|TRBD2|TRBJ2-1
TGTGCCAGCAGTTTAGAACTAGCGGGGGGAGTTGAGCAGTTCTTC
CASSLELAGGVEQFF
>.|TRBV18|.|TRBJ2-5
TGTGCCAGCTCAGCCCCCCCGAGGGGCCAAGAGACCCAGTACTTC
CASSAPPRGQETQYF
>once|TRBV29-1|TRBD2|TRBJ2-3
TGCAGCGGGGGACTAGCGGGGACGCAGTATTTT
CSGGLAGTQYF
>.|TRBV28|.|TRBJ1-2
TGTGCCAGCAGTTTAGAAGGTACCTATGGCTACACCTTC
CASSLEGTYGYTF
>.|TRBV18|.|TRBJ2-2
TGTGCCAGCCTACTTGGACAGCCTAACACCGGGGAGCTGTTTTTT
CASLLGQPNTGELFF
>.|TRBV6-1|.|TRBJ2-4
TGTGCCAGCAGAGAAGGGGGGGTTGCCAAAAACATTCAGTACTTC
CASREGGVAKNIQYF
>.|TRBV5-1|.|TRBJ1-2
TGCGCCAGCAGCCCGGGACACTCGTATGGCTACACCTTC
CASSPGHSYGYTF
>.|TRBV29-1|.|TRBJ1-2
TGCAGCGTGGAGGGGCAGGATGGCTACACCTTC
CSVEGQDGYTF
>.|TRBV5-1|.|TRBJ1-1
TGCGCCAGCAGGGACCCCTGGAACACTGAAGCTTTCTTT
CASRDPWNTEAFF
>.|TRBV12-3/TRBV12-4|TRBD1|TRBJ2-2
TGTGCCAGCAGGGGACAGAGGAACACCGGGGAGCTGTTTTTT
CASRGQRNTGELFF
>.|TRBV30|TRBD1|TRBJ1-4
TGTGCCTGGAGTCGCGGACAGGGGTTAGCTGAAAAACTGTTTTTT
CAWSRGQGLAEKLFF
>.|TRBV6-2/TRBV6-3|.|TRBJ2-6
TGTGCCAGCACCTCATTTTCTCGGGCTGGGGCCAACGTCCTGACTTTC
CASTSFSRAGANVLTF
>once|TRBV19|TRBD1|TRBJ1-2
TGTGCCAGTAGCCGACAGGGAAGAAGGTATGGCTACACCTTC
CASSRQGRRYGYTF
>.|TRBV5-4|TRBD1|TRBJ2-5
TGTGCCAGCAGCCAGACAGGGGGCGAAGAGACCCAGTACTTC
CASSQTGGEETQYF
>.|TRBV25-1|.|TRBJ1-2
TGTGCCAGCAGTCATCGTAACCGTGGGAACTATGGCTACACCTTC
CASSHRNRGNYGYTF
>.|TRBV18|.|TRBJ1-1
TGTGCCAGCCTTGGACAGGAAGCTTTCTTT
CASLGQEAFF
>.|TRBV23-1|.|TRBJ1-4
TGCGCCAGCAGTCAAGCCGGGACTAATGAAAAACTGTTTTTT
CASSQAGTNEKLFF
>.|TRBV28|.|TRBJ1-2
TGTGCCAGCAGTTTACCCCACATGGGGGGTGGTTATGGCTACACCTTC
CASSLPHMGGGYGYTF
>.|TRBV29-1|.|TRBJ2-3
TGCAGCGCCAGTCCCCTCACAGATACGCAGTATTTT
CSASPLTDTQYF
>.|TRBV5-1|TRBD1|TRBJ2-7
TGCGCCAGCAGCTTGGCCGGGACAGGGATCCACGAGCAGTACTTC
CASSLAGTGIHEQYF
>.|TRBV6-1|.|TRBJ1-3
TGTGCCAGCAGTAAAGCACAGGGTACTGGACCTGGAAACACCATATATTTT
CASSKAQGTGPGNTIYF
>.|TRBV2|.|TRBJ2-5
TGTGCCAGGGGGCGTAGGGTTGAGACCCAGTACTTC
CARGRRVETQYF
>.|TRBV12-3/TRBV12-4|TRBD1|TRBJ2-7
TGTGCCAGCAGTTTGGGGACAGGCCCTCCCTACGAGCAGTACTTC
CASSLGTGPPYEQYF
>.|TRBV28|.|TRBJ2-5
TGTGCCAGCAGTTCCCCTTCCCGGGTGGGGAGTAAGACCCAGTACTTC
CASSSPSRVGSKTQYF
>.|TRBV19|.|TRBJ1-5
TGTGCCAGTAGTTTCAGGGAAGGCCAGCCCCAGCATTTT
CASSFREGQPQHF
>.|TRBV7-3|TRBD1|TRBJ2-2
TGTGCCAGCAGCCTTCGGACAGGGGGCGTCACCGGGGAGCTGTTTTTT
CASSLRTGGVTGELFF
>.|TRBV6-6|.|TRBJ1-4
TGTGCCAGCAGTACCGCTAACTCTAATGAAAAACTGTTTTTT
CASSTANSNEKLFF
>.|TRBV29-1|.|TRBJ2-2
TGCAGCGTTGAAGACGCGACACGAGGATCCACCGGGGAGCTGTTTTTT
CSVEDATRGSTGELFF
>once|TRBV4-2|TRBD1|TRBJ2-1
TGTGCCAGCAGCCCTAGGTCTCGGACAGGGAAGTCGGATGAGCAGTTCTTC
CASSPRSRTGKSDEQFF
>once|TRBV12-3/TRBV12-4|.|TRBJ2-1
TGTGCCAGCACTCGGGGGGCCTCCTACAATGAGCAGTTCTTC
CASTRGASYNEQFF
>.|TRBV6-1|.|TRBJ1-5
TGTGCCAGCAGTGAGGAGGGATATAATCAGCCCCAGCATTTT
CASSEEGYNQPQHF
>.|TRBV29-1|.|TRBJ1-1
TGCAGCGTAGACGGCCGGGGCACTGAAGCTTTCTTT
CSVDGRGTEAFF
>.|TRBV30|.|TRBJ1-1
TGTGCCTGGAGTGGCGGTGGGCTCACTGAAGCTTTCTTT
CAWSGGGLTEAFF
>.|TRBV19|.|TRBJ2-3
TGTGCCAGTAGACGGACACCTAGCACAGATACGCAGTATTTT
CASRRTPSTDTQYF
>.|TRBV27|.|TRBJ1-1
TGTGCCAGCAGTCCGCAACTGACATTGAACACTGAAGCTTTCTTT
CASSPQLTLNTEAFF
>.|TRBV7-3|TRBD1|TRBJ2-3
TGTGCCAGCAGCCCGGACAGGTATACGCAGTATTTT
CASSPDRYTQYF
>.|TRBV5-4|.|TRBJ2-3
TGTGCCAGCAGCCCGTCGCGGGCAGATACGCAGTATTTT
CASSPSRADTQYF
>.|TRBV9|.|TRBJ1-3
TGTGCCAGCAGCGCCGCGCCTGGAAACACCATATATTTT
CASSAAPGNTIYF
>few|TRBV5-1|.|TRBJ2-7
TGCGCCAGCAGCCGGGAGGGACAGGGTCTCTACGAGCAGTACTTC
CASSREGQGLYEQYF
>.|TRBV6-1|.|TRBJ1-5
TGTGCCAGCATTAACGGAGGCAATCAGCCCCAGCATTTT
CASINGGNQPQHF
>.|TRBV7-2|.|TRBJ1-2
TGTGCCAGCAGACGAGAAGGGGGAAGTGACTATGGCTACACCTTC
CASRREGGSDYGYTF
>.|TRBV6-5|TRBD1|TRBJ2-5
TGTGCCAGCAGCGGACAGGGATGGGGGCAGGAGACCCAGTACTTC
CASSGQGWGQETQYF
>.|TRBV7-2|.|TRBJ1-2
TGTGCCAGCAGCTTAGAACTGGGGCACTATGGCTACACCTTC
CASSLELGHYGYTF
>.|TRBV23-1|.|TRBJ1-5
TGCGCCAGCAGATTCCTGACGGATTATAGCAATCAGCCCCAGCATTTT
CASRFLTDYSNQPQHF
>.|TRBV3-1|.|TRBJ1-1
TGTGCCAGCAGCCCCCCGGGTGCCGCCGAAGCTTTCTTT
CASSPPGAAEAFF
>.|TRBV28|.|TRBJ2-3
TGTGCCAGTGGATGGACGCAGTATTTT
CASGWTQYF
>.|TRBV20-1|.|TRBJ1-5
TGCAGTGCTAGTATCGGAAATACCGGGGGTCAGCCCCAGCATTTT
CSASIGNTGGQPQHF
>.|TRBV7-2|.|TRBJ1-1
TGTGCCAGCAGCTATCGACTGAACACTGAAGCTTTCTTT
CASSYRLNTEAFF